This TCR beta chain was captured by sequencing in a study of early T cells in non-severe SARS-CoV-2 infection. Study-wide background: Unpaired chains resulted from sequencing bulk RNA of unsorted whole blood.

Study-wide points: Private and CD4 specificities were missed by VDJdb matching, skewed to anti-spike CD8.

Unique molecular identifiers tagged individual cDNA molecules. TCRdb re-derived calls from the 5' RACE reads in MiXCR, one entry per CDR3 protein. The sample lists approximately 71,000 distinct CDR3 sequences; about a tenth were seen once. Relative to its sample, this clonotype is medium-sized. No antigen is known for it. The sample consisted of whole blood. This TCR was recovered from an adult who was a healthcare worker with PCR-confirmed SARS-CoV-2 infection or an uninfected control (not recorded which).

CDR3 protein: CAISESVRTGNEQYF. CDR3 nucleotide sequence: TGTGCCATCAGTGAGTCGGTACGGACAGGGAACGAGCAGTACTTC. The chain carries TRBV10-3 and TRBJ2-7, with 8 bases aligning to TRBD1. The trim removed 0 bases at V and 5 bases at J, leaving 6 bases unmatched. Germline CDR1 and CDR2: ENHRY and SYGVKD. CDR3 length: 15 residues.